A single sample is the source of the 32 T cell receptor beta chains below, sequenced in a study of CD8 T cells in ankylosing spondylitis. Each CDR3 protein gets one entry after TCRdb re-called the 5' RACE reads with MiXCR. The sample lists about 260,000 distinct CDR3 sequences, roughly 20% seen once, with roughly 8% in the top ten. The material sequenced was blood, either unsorted or a sorted T cell fraction (not recorded which). The receptors originated from a male donor with ankylosing spondylitis or in good health (not recorded which).

The chain is built from TRBV20-1 and TRBJ1-5, with D hard to call. Trimming removed 1 base from V and 7 bases from J, with 14 bases in between. The CDR3 consists of 14 residues. Looked up from germline, CDR1 is DFQATT and CDR2 is SNEGSKA (reference sequence). The CDR3 DNA is TGCAGTGCTAGAGTTCCGACTGGGCGGCAGCCCCAGCATTTT. The encoded protein is CSARVPTGRQPQHF.

The rearrangement joins TRBV7-9 to TRBJ2-7; D remains ambiguous. There are 12 residues in the CDR3. Germline CDR1 SEHNR, CDR2 FQNEAQ (reference sequence). V was shortened by 2 bases and J by 2 bases, with 4 bases between the two germline ends. CDR3 loop: CASSLTPYEQYV. The CDR3 nucleotides read TGTGCCAGCAGCTTAACCCCCTACGAGCAGTACGTC.

This clonotype was counted between two and nine times. The chain uses TRBV5-6 and TRBJ2-1, with D possibly being TRBD1 or TRBD2 (5 bases each). This CDR3 spans 15 amino acids. The germline V and J ends were trimmed by 0 bases and 7 bases, with 14 bases remaining between them. CDR1 SGHDT and CDR2 YYEEEE come from the germline V gene. CDR3 in amino acids: CASSLEGLAGNEQFF. Written as DNA, the CDR3 is TGTGCCAGCAGCTTGGAGGGGCTAGCAGGGAATGAGCAGTTCTTC.

This clonotype appeared many times. The gene calls are TRBV20-1 and TRBJ1-6; TRBD1 aligns across 7 bases. V shed 4 bases and J 9 bases; nucleotides not matched to a gene: 12. The germline CDR1 and CDR2 sequences are DFQATT and SNEGSKA (reference sequence). The CDR3 consists of 15 residues. CDR3 nucleotide sequence: TGCAGTGCTACTTCATCAGGGGGGGAGGTTTCACCCCTCCACTTT. It translates to CSATSSGGEVSPLHF.

V usage is TRBV28 and J usage is TRBJ2-7; D is possibly TRBD1 (5 bases). V shed 2 bases and J shed 2 bases, with 10 bases lying between them. Germline CDR1 MDHEN, CDR2 SYDVKM. The CDR3 is made up of 14 amino acids. The CDR3 nucleotides are TGTGCCAGCAGTTTAGTTAGGGGAACCTACGAGCAGTACGTC. Translating gives CASSLVRGTYEQYV.

This clonotype came up many times. The rearrangement joins TRBV5-1 to TRBJ2-3; possibly TRBD1 or TRBD2 for D (6 bases each). The V end was cut by 3 bases, the J end by 0 bases, with 14 bases between. There are 16 residues in the CDR3. Looked up from germline, CDR1 is SGHRS and CDR2 is YFSETQ. CDR3 residues: CASSWRGDLSTDTQYF. In nucleotides, the CDR3 is TGCGCCAGCAGCTGGAGGGGGGACCTTAGCACAGATACGCAGTATTTT.

This clonotype was detected a few times. The chain uses TRBV20-1 and TRBJ2-7; 8 bases agree with TRBD1. Unmatched junction bases numbered 6, after V lost 2 bases and J lost 0 bases. The CDR3 length is 15 residues. The germline V gene has CDR1 DFQATT and CDR2 SNEGSKA (reference sequence). The CDR3 sequence is CSARYRDRSSYEQYV. The CDR3 DNA follows: TGCAGTGCTAGATACCGGGACAGGAGCTCCTACGAGCAGTACGTC.

This clonotype turned up a few times. The chain joins TRBV6-2 or TRBV6-3 to TRBJ2-2; 10 bases fit TRBD2. From germline, CDR1 is MNHEY and CDR2 SVGEGT. The junction had 11 bases not matched to a gene; V was cut back by 6 bases and J by 4 bases. This CDR3 has 17 residues. For the CDR3, the DNA is TGTGCCAGCAGGCCTCCCACTAGCGGGGCCGGCACCGGGGAGCTGTTTTTT. Protein product: CASRPPTSGAGTGELFF.

The chain combines TRBV9 with TRBJ2-7; D is uncertain. The CDR3 extends over 14 amino acids. Looked up from germline, CDR1 is SGDLS and CDR2 is YYNGEE. V was trimmed by 2 bases and J by 6 bases, leaving 15 bases between them. The CDR3 is CASSVLKRLCEQYV. The DNA for the CDR3 is TGTGCCAGCAGCGTCCTCAAGAGATTGTGCGAGCAGTACGTC.

The chain recombines TRBV5-5 with TRBJ2-7, with TRBD1 matching over 8 bases. The CDR3 runs to 15 residues. Trimming at V came to 4 bases and at J to 5 bases, leaving 11 bases not matched to a gene. CDR1 is SGHKS, CDR2 YYEKEE, per germline (reference sequence). The CDR3 sequence: CASSRTGGPAHEQYV. CDR3 nucleotides: TGTGCCAGCAGCAGAACAGGGGGTCCCGCCCACGAGCAGTACGTC.

The chain has TRBV20-1 and TRBJ2-3; the match to TRBD1 covers 7 bases. Germline V lookup: CDR1 DFQATT, CDR2 SNEGSKA (reference sequence). Unmatched junction bases numbered 9, after V lost 6 bases and J lost 6 bases. The CDR3 has 13 amino acids. CDR3 loop: CSAHDRDRDTQYF. CDR3 nucleotides: TGCAGTGCGCACGACAGGGATAGGGATACGCAGTATTTT.

This chain connects TRBV28 to TRBJ2-1, with TRBD2 matching over 13 bases. CDR1 and CDR2 from the germline V gene are MDHEN and SYDVKM. The CDR3 is 15 amino acids. J lost 9 bases, V lost 7 bases, and 9 bases had no gene match. This CDR3 reads CASTPTSGRIGEQFF. CDR3 in DNA: TGTGCCAGCACCCCGACTAGCGGGAGGATTGGTGAGCAGTTCTTC.

This clonotype was seen a few times. The chain joins TRBV19 to TRBJ1-1; maybe TRBD1 (5 bases). V was clipped by 6 bases and J by 0 bases, with 14 bases between them. Germline CDR1 LNHDA, CDR2 SQIVND (reference sequence). There are 15 residues in the CDR3. The CDR3 DNA is TGTGCCAGTAGGAGAGACGCGGGGCTGAACACTGAAGCTTTCTTT. This translates into CASRRDAGLNTEAFF.

The gene calls are TRBV7-8 and TRBJ2-2; maybe TRBD1 (5 bases). V lost 6 bases, J lost 3 bases, and 11 bases lay in between. This CDR3 contains 14 residues. Per germline, CDR1 SGHVS and CDR2 FQNEAQ. CDR3: CASRTRVDTGELFF. For the CDR3, the DNA is TGTGCCAGCAGGACCAGGGTCGACACCGGGGAGCTGTTTTTT.

Ten or more counts support this clonotype. V and J are TRBV29-1 and TRBJ2-3; 7 nucleotides align to TRBD1. Germline V lookup: CDR1 SQVTM, CDR2 ANQGSEA. V lost 8 bases to trimming and J lost 6 bases; unmatched junction nucleotides: 14. The CDR3 extends over 14 amino acids. The CDR3 bases are TGCAGCTATGAGACAGGGTCAGGATTGGATACGCAGTATTTT. It translates to CSYETGSGLDTQYF.

This clonotype was observed a handful of times. The V gene is TRBV4-2, the J gene TRBJ1-6; D call uncertain. CDR3 length: 14 amino acids. Trimming stripped 1 base from V and 7 bases from J, with 8 bases between. Per the germline V gene, CDR1 is LGHNA and CDR2 is YNFKEQ. The CDR3 loop is CASSQGRENSPLHF. For the CDR3, the DNA is TGTGCCAGCAGCCAAGGGAGAGAAAATTCACCCCTCCACTTT.

There are many counts of this clonotype. The gene calls are TRBV12-3 or TRBV12-4 and TRBJ1-4; D is possibly TRBD1 (5 bases). The V end lost 8 bases, the J end lost 1 base, and 11 bases lay between the germline ends. This CDR3 has 14 amino acids. The DNA of the CDR3 is TGTGCCAGCCATGAGGGGCGAACTAATGAAAAACTGTTTTTT. The encoded protein is CASHEGRTNEKLFF.

This clonotype was observed a handful of times. The V call is TRBV20-1, the J call TRBJ2-1; tentatively, D is TRBD1 (5 bases). In germline, CDR1 is DFQATT, CDR2 SNEGSKA (reference sequence). CDR3 size: 12 residues. Trimming removed 2 bases from V and 8 bases from J, with 10 bases in between. The CDR3 region has the DNA TGCAGTGCTAGAAGAACAGGTGATGAGCAGTTCTTC. This encodes CSARRTGDEQFF.

The chain recombines TRBV20-1 with TRBJ2-3; 7 bases align to TRBD1. Germline assignment: CDR1 DFQATT and CDR2 SNEGSKA (reference sequence). The ends lost 6 bases at V and 0 bases at J; junction bases unmatched: 3. The CDR3 sequence is 13 residues long. This chain's CDR3 is CSARTGSTDTQYF. Here the CDR3 DNA reads TGCAGTGCCCGGACAGGCAGCACAGATACGCAGTATTTT.

CDR3 sequence: CASSVDLDEKLFF. DNA for the CDR3: TGTGCCAGCAGCGTAGATTTGGATGAAAAACTGTTTTTT. The chain links TRBV9 to TRBJ1-4, with no clear D. This CDR3 has 13 residues. V lost 0 bases, J lost 6 bases, and 6 bases lay in between. The V gene's germline CDR1 is SGDLS and CDR2 YYNGEE.

There are a few counts of this clonotype. The CDR3, as DNA: TGTGCCAGCAGCCCCCTCGGACAGGGGGGGACCAAAGAGACCCAGTACTTC. Residues: CASSPLGQGGTKETQYF. V and J are TRBV13 and TRBJ2-5; 10 nucleotides match TRBD1. The CDR3 runs to 17 residues. J was trimmed by 3 bases and V by 5 bases; bases with no gene match: 12. Germline V CDR1 and CDR2: PRHDT, FYEKMQ (reference sequence).

This clonotype was found a few times. The chain carries TRBV7-6 and TRBJ2-7; possibly TRBD1 for D (5 bases). The CDR3 sequence is 16 residues long. The germline gives CDR1 SGHVS, CDR2 FNYEAQ. V gave up 1 base and J gave up 3 bases, with 16 bases separating them. CDR3 sequence reads: CASSLDTGREIYEQYV. The CDR3 DNA is TGTGCCAGCAGCTTAGACACAGGACGAGAAATCTACGAGCAGTACGTC.

The chain uses TRBV2 and TRBJ1-5, with D tentatively TRBD1 (5 bases). Trimming removed 9 bases from V and 0 bases from J, with 12 bases in between. CDR1 and CDR2 from the germline V gene are SNHLY and FYNNEI. The CDR3 is 14 residues long. CDR3 nucleotide sequence: TGTGCCAGGGGGGGTAGAGATAGCAATCAGCCCCAGCATTTT. It translates to CARGGRDSNQPQHF.

This sequence joins TRBV7-2 and TRBJ1-5; TRBD1 aligns across 8 bases. V gave up 1 base and J gave up 8 bases; unmatched junction bases: 4. CDR1 SGHTA and CDR2 FQGNSA come from the germline V gene. The CDR3 is 14 amino acids. The chain's CDR3 is CASSLGYRGEPQHF. In DNA form, the CDR3 reads TGTGCCAGCAGCTTAGGGTACAGGGGGGAGCCCCAGCATTTT.

This clonotype has only one observation. The junction departs from the called germline gene at one end, perhaps through a read error. The chain has TRBV6-5 and TRBJ2-3; 11 nucleotides align to TRBD2. The CDR3 sequence is 16 residues long. CDR1 is MNHEY and CDR2 is SVGAGI in the germline V gene. The CDR3 loop reads CASSYLAGGRTDKQYF. The CDR3, as DNA: TGTGCCAGCAGTTACTTAGCGGGGGGGCGCACAGATAAGCAGTATTTT.

This clonotype was counted between two and nine times. V is TRBV6-5 and J is TRBJ2-1, with D possibly matching TRBD1 (7 bases). Trimming left V 4 bases short and J 5 bases short, with 21 bases between. The CDR3 is 17 residues long. Germline CDR1 reads MNHEY; CDR2 reads SVGAGI. DNA for the CDR3: TGTGCCAGCAGTTTCTGGCGGGGCAGGGGGTCGGACAATGAGCAGTTCTTC. Translated, it gives CASSFWRGRGSDNEQFF.

This clonotype was counted only a few times. The chain is built from TRBV10-3 and TRBJ2-7; TRBD2 is a possible D gene (6 bases). This CDR3 has 14 amino acids. Trimming left V 0 bases short and J 4 bases short, with 10 bases between. The V gene's germline CDR1 is ENHRY and CDR2 SYGVKD. CDR3 region: CAISESGTAYEQYV. The CDR3 DNA reads TGTGCCATCAGTGAGTCCGGGACTGCTTACGAGCAGTACGTC.

About this clonotype: The junction departs from germline at one end; a sequencing error may be responsible. The genes are TRBV20-1 and TRBJ2-1, with a weak D call TRBD2 (6 bases). CDR1 is DFQATT and CDR2 is SNEGSKA in the germline V gene (reference sequence). This CDR3 is 13 amino acids long. For the CDR3, the DNA is TGCAGTGCACCGGGACTCGTATACAATCAGCAGTTCTTC. Amino acids: CSAPGLVYNQQFF.

The chain links TRBV18 to TRBJ1-1; possible D gene TRBD1, 5 bases. The CDR3 has 15 amino acids. Trimming removed 2 bases at V and 6 bases at J, with 16 bases between. Germline V gene lookup returns CDR1 KGHSH and CDR2 LQKENI. The CDR3 sequence: CASSPEQGWRSEAFF. For the CDR3, the DNA is TGTGCCAGCTCACCAGAGCAGGGATGGAGGTCTGAAGCTTTCTTT. Drawing the rest from reference TRBV18 and TRBJ1-1, the complete variable domain is NAGVMQNPRHLVRRRGQEARLRCSPMKGHSHVYWYRQLPEEGLKFMVYLQKENIIDESGMPKERFSAEFPKEGPSILRIQQVVRGDSAAYFCASSPEQGWRSEAFFGQGTRLTVV.

The rearrangement uses TRBV4-1 and TRBJ1-5, with 8 bases that match TRBD1. The CDR3 extends over 17 amino acids. V lost 2 bases, J lost 2 bases, and 8 bases stayed unmatched. In germline, CDR1 is MGHRA, CDR2 YSYEKL. The CDR3: CASSQSGRGLGNQPQHF. CDR3 nucleotide sequence: TGCGCCAGCAGCCAATCCGGCAGGGGGCTTGGCAATCAGCCCCAGCATTTT.

This clonotype came up a few times. The chain couples TRBV5-1 to TRBJ1-2; D uncertain. The CDR3 loop spans 13 amino acids. V was cut by 7 bases and J by 4 bases, with 14 bases left in between. CDR1 is SGHRS and CDR2 is YFSETQ in the germline V gene. The CDR3 sequence: CASGSEAIYGYTF. CDR3 DNA sequence: TGCGCCAGCGGTTCCGAGGCGATCTATGGCTACACCTTC.

The CDR3 DNA reads as TGTGCCAGCAGCCAAGATCGCTCGACAGTTGGTGCGGCAACTAATGAAAAACTGTTTTTT. This encodes CASSQDRSTVGAATNEKLFF. The chain uses TRBV4-2 and TRBJ1-4, with D tentatively TRBD1 (5 bases). Germline V lookup: CDR1 LGHNA, CDR2 YNFKEQ. The CDR3 has 20 amino acids. V was cut by 0 bases and J by 0 bases, with 20 bases left in between.